The clone carrying this T cell receptor beta chain has a handful of counts. Its specificity is not known. 13 Jbeta primers and 60 Vbeta primers were used for the PCR. Libraries were prepared by immunoSEQ multiplex PCR; TCRdb keeps only in-frame clonotypes and omits some of them. The sample has over 90,000 clones; roughly 74% are singletons. The V gene end was trimmed by 4 bases and the J gene end by 2 bases; junction bases not matched to a gene: 8. Germline V CDR1 and CDR2: LGHNA, YSLEER. CDR3 length: 15 residues. This record comes from a study of cytomegalovirus exposure and HLA in healthy donors. Study-wide results and limits: Productive rates of about 90% or about 30% were seen for most TCR beta V segments in an earlier analysis.

This chain uses TRBV4-3 with TRBJ2-7, with TRBD2 matching 7 bases. The sequenced sample consisted of PBMCs. This TCR was sampled from a female donor in good health and CMV-seropositive. CDR3 sequence reads: CASSRLARGAYEQYF. The DNA of the CDR3 is TGCGCCAGCAGCCGTTTAGCACGGGGGGCCTACGAGCAGTACTTC.